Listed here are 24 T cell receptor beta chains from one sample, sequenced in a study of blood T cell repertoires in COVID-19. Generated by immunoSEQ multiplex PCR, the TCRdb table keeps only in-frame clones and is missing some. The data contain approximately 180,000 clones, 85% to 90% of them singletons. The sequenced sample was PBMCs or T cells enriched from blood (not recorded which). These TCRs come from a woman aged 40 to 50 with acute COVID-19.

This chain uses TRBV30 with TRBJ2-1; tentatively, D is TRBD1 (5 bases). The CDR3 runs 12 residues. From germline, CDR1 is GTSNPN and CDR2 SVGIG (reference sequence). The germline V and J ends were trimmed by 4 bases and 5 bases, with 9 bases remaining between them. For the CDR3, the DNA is TGTGCCTGGAATCAGGGAAACAATGAGCAGTTCTTC. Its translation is CAWNQGNNEQFF.

The CDR3 bases are TGCGCCAGCAGCTTGACGCTAGCGGGGGGGTACCAAGAGACCCAGTACTTC. Its protein is CASSLTLAGGYQETQYF. The chain carries TRBV5-1 and TRBJ2-5; TRBD2 agrees at 12 bases. Germline CDR1 reads SGHRS; CDR2 reads YFSETQ. The CDR3 loop spans 17 amino acids. V was clipped by 1 base and J by 0 bases; unmatched bases: 4.

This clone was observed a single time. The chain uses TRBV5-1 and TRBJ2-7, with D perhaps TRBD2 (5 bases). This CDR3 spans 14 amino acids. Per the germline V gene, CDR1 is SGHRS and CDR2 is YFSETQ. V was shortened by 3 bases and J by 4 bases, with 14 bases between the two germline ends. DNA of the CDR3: TGCGCCAGCAGCTCACCTAGCCTTGGGTACGAGCAGTACTTC. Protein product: CASSSPSLGYEQYF.

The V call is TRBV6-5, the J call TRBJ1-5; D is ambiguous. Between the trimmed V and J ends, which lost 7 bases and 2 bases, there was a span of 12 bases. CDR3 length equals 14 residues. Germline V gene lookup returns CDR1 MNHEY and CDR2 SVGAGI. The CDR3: CASTEGSRNQPQHF. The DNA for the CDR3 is TGTGCCAGCACCGAAGGGAGCCGCAATCAGCCCCAGCATTTT.

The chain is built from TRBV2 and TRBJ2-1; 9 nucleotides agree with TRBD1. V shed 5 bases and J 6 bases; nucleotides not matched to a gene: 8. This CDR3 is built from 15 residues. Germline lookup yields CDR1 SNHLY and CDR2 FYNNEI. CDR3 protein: CASSIRQGVGNEQFF. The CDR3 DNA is TGTGCCAGCAGTATACGACAGGGGGTCGGCAATGAGCAGTTCTTC. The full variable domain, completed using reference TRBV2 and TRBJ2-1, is EPEVTQTPSHQVTQMGQEVILRCVPISNHLYFYWYRQILGQKVEFLVSFYNNEISEKSEIFDDQFSVERPDGSNFTLKIRSTKLEDSAMYFCASSIRQGVGNEQFFGPGTRLTVL.

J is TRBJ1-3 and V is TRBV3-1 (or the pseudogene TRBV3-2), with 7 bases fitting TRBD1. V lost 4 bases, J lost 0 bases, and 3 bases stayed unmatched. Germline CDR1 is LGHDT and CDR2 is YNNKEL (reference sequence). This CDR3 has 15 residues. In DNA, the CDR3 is TGTGCCAGCAGCCCCCGGACAGGCTCTGGAAACACCATATATTTT. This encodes CASSPRTGSGNTIYF.

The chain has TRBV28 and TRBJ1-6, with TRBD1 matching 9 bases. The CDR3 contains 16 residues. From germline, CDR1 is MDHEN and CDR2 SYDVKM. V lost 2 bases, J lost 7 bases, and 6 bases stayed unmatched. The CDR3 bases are TGTGCCAGCAGTTTAGGTCCCGGACAGGGGAATTCACCCCTCCACTTT. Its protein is CASSLGPGQGNSPLHF.

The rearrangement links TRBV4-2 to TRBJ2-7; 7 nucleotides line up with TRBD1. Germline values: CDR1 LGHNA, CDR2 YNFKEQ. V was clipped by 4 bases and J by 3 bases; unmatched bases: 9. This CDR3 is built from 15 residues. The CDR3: CASSPLGQQVYEQYF. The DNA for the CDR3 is TGTGCCAGCAGCCCCCTGGGACAGCAAGTCTACGAGCAGTACTTC.

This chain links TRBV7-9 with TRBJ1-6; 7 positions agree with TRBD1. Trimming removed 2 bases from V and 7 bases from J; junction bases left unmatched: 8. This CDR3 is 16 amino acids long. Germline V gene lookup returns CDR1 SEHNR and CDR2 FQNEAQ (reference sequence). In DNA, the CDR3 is TGTGCCAGCAGCTTAAGGCGGGGGGACAGCAATTCACCCCTCCACTTT. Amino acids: CASSLRRGDSNSPLHF.

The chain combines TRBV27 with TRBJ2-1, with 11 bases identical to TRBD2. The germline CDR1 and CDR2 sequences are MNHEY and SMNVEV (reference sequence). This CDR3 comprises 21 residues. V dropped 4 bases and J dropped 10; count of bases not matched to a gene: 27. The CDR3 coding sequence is TGTGCCAGCAGTTCCCTTCTGGGGCTAGCGGGAGGAGTTTGGGCCCTTGACGAGCAGTTCTTC. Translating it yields CASSSLLGLAGGVWALDEQFF.

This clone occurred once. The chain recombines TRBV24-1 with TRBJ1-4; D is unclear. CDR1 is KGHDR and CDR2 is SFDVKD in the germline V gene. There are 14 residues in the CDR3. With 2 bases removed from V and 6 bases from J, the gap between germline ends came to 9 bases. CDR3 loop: CATSDSSGYEKLFF. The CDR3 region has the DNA TGTGCCACCAGTGATTCGTCCGGGTATGAAAAACTGTTTTTT.

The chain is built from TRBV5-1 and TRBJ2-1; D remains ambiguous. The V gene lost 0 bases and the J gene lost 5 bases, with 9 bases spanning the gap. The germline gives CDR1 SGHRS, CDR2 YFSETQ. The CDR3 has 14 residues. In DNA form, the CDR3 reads TGCGCCAGCAGCTTGGTACTGACTGACAATGAGCAGTTCTTC. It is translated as CASSLVLTDNEQFF.

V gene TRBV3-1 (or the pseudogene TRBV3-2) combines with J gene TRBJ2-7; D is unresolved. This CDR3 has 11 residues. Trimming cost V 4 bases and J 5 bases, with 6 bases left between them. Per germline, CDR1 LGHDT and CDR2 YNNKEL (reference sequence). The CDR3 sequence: CASSLKNEQYF. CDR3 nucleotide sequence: TGTGCCAGCAGCCTTAAAAACGAGCAGTACTTC.

CDR3 in amino acids: CASSIYGTSGRAGTGELFF. In DNA form, the CDR3 reads TGTGCCAGCAGTATTTACGGGACTAGCGGGAGGGCGGGCACCGGGGAGCTGTTTTTT. The V and J genes are TRBV27 and TRBJ2-2; the match to TRBD2 covers 16 bases. The ends lost 5 bases at V and 4 bases at J; junction bases unmatched: 10. The germline gives CDR1 MNHEY, CDR2 SMNVEV (reference sequence). The CDR3 runs to 19 residues.

The CDR3 loop reads CATSTRDRAYEQYF. In DNA form, the CDR3 reads TGTGCCACCAGCACAAGGGACAGGGCCTACGAGCAGTACTTC. The rearrangement links TRBV15 to TRBJ2-7; 9 nucleotides align to TRBD1. The germline V gene encodes CDR1 LNHNV and CDR2 YYDKDF (reference sequence). This CDR3 has 14 amino acids. V gave up 4 bases and J gave up 2 bases; unmatched junction bases: 3.

For the CDR3, the DNA is TGTGCCAGCAGCCCCGCGGGAGGGAACACCGGGGAGCTGTTTTTT. This gives the protein CASSPAGGNTGELFF. V gene TRBV28 combines with J gene TRBJ2-2; 8 positions match TRBD2. Germline assignment: CDR1 MDHEN and CDR2 SYDVKM. The trim removed 6 bases at V and 1 base at J, leaving 4 bases unmatched. The CDR3 is 15 residues long.

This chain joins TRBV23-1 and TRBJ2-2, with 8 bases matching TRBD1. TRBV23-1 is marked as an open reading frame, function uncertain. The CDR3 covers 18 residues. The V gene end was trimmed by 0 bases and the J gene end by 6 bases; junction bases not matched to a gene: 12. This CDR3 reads CASSQSPDRGGRPGELFF. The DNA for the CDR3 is TGCGCCAGCAGTCAATCACCCGACAGGGGAGGAAGGCCCGGGGAGCTGTTTTTT.

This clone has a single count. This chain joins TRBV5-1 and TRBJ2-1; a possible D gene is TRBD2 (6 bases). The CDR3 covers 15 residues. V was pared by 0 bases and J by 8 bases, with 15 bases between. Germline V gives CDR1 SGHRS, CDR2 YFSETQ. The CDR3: CASSLDPGERDEQFF. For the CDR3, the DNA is TGCGCCAGCAGCTTGGATCCGGGGGAGAGGGATGAGCAGTTCTTC.

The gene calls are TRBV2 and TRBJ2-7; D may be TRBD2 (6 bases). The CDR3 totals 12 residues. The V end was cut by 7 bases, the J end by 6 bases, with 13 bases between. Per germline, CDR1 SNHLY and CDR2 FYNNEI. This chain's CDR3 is CASTSSEAEQYF. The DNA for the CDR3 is TGTGCCAGCACTTCTAGCGAGGCCGAGCAGTACTTC.

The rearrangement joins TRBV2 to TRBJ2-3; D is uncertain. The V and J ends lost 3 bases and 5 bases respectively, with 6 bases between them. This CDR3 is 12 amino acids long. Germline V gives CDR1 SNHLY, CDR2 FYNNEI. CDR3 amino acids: CASSDYGDTQYF. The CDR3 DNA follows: TGTGCCAGCAGTGACTACGGAGATACGCAGTATTTT.

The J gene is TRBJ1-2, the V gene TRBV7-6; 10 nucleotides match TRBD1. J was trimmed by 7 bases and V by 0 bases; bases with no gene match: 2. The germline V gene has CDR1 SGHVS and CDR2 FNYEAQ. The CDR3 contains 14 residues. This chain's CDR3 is CASSLAGTGVGYTF. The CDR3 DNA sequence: TGTGCCAGCAGCTTAGCCGGGACAGGGGTTGGCTACACCTTC.

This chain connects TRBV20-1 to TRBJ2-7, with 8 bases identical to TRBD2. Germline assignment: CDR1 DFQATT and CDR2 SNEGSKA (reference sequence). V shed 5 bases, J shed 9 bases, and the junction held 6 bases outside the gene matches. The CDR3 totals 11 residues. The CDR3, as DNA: TGCAGTGCTGGGACTAGGATAGGGCAGTACTTC. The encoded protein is CSAGTRIGQYF.

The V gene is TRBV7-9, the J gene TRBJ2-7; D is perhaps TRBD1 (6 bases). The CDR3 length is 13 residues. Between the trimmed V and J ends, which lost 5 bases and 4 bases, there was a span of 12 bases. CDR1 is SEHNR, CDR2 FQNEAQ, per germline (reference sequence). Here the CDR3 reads CASSPAQGYEQYF. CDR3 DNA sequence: TGTGCCAGCAGCCCCGCGCAGGGGTACGAGCAGTACTTC.

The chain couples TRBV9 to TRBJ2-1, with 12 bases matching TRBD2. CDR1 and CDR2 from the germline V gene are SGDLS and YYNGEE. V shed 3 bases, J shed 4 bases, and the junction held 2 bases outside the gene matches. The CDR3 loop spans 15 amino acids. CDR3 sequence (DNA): TGTGCCAGCAGCGGACTAGCGGGAGAGTACAATGAGCAGTTCTTC. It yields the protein CASSGLAGEYNEQFF.